The rows below give T cell receptor beta chains drawn from one sample of a study of blood T cells in healthy people across ages. TCRdb re-called the 5' RACE reads with MiXCR, one entry per CDR3 protein. The sample has about 640,000 distinct CDR3 sequences, 58% seen once. Sequenced input: blood. These receptors originate from a man aged 60 to 69 in good health. CDR3s include the opening cysteine and the closing phenylalanine or tryptophan. A D gene is named only where the DNA matches it firmly. Size is omitted from some rows. Given values are once, few, many or a class for expanded clones.

v_call: TRBV20-1; clone_size: few; d_call: -; j_call: TRBJ2-7; cdr3_aa: CSAPTPAYEQYF; cdr3_nt: TGCAGTGCCCCGACTCCCGCCTACGAGCAGTACTTC
v_call: TRBV6-5; clone_size: -; d_call: -; j_call: TRBJ2-7; cdr3_aa: CASRRIAEYEQYF; cdr3_nt: TGTGCCAGCCGACGGATCGCCGAATACGAGCAGTACTTC
v_call: TRBV14; clone_size: few; d_call: -; j_call: TRBJ2-7; cdr3_aa: CASSRGVEQYF; cdr3_nt: TGTGCCAGCAGCCGGGGGGTCGAGCAGTACTTC
v_call: TRBV2; clone_size: -; d_call: TRBD1; j_call: TRBJ1-4; cdr3_aa: CASLDRGPNEKLFF; cdr3_nt: TGTGCCAGCTTGGACAGGGGGCCAAATGAAAAACTGTTTTTT
v_call: TRBV14; clone_size: -; d_call: -; j_call: TRBJ2-1; cdr3_aa: CASSQGDVSILSSYNEQFF; cdr3_nt: TGTGCCAGCAGCCAAGGGGACGTCTCAATCCTGAGCTCCTACAATGAGCAGTTCTTC
v_call: TRBV9; clone_size: -; d_call: -; j_call: TRBJ2-1; cdr3_aa: CASSERVASNEQFF; cdr3_nt: TGTGCCAGCAGCGAGAGGGTGGCAAGTAATGAGCAGTTCTTC
v_call: TRBV18; clone_size: -; d_call: -; j_call: TRBJ2-3; cdr3_aa: CASSPPSRGLDTQYF; cdr3_nt: TGTGCCAGCTCACCACCGAGTAGGGGCCTAGATACGCAGTATTTT
v_call: TRBV6-6; clone_size: -; d_call: -; j_call: TRBJ2-6; cdr3_aa: CTSSYAPGANVLTF; cdr3_nt: TGTACCAGCAGTTATGCCCCCGGGGCCAACGTCCTGACTTTC
v_call: TRBV6-4; clone_size: -; d_call: -; j_call: TRBJ1-1; cdr3_aa: CASSVEGSNTEAFF; cdr3_nt: TGTGCCAGCAGTGTTGAGGGCTCGAACACTGAAGCTTTCTTT
v_call: TRBV7-2; clone_size: many; d_call: -; j_call: TRBJ2-1; cdr3_aa: CASSLGRSHYNEQFF; cdr3_nt: TGTGCCAGCAGCCTGGGGCGCTCCCACTACAATGAGCAGTTCTTC
v_call: TRBV25-1; clone_size: few; d_call: -; j_call: TRBJ2-6; cdr3_aa: CASGFSGAGANVLTF; cdr3_nt: TGTGCCAGCGGCTTTTCTGGGGCTGGGGCCAACGTCCTGACTTTC
v_call: TRBV5-1; clone_size: -; d_call: -; j_call: TRBJ2-5; cdr3_aa: CASTSSNQETQYF; cdr3_nt: TGCGCCAGCACCTCCTCGAACCAAGAGACCCAGTACTTC
v_call: TRBV4-1; clone_size: few; d_call: TRBD2; j_call: TRBJ2-1; cdr3_aa: CASKGQLAGAFHEQFF; cdr3_nt: TGCGCCAGCAAAGGTCAACTAGCGGGGGCCTTTCATGAGCAGTTCTTC
v_call: TRBV20-1; clone_size: once; d_call: TRBD1; j_call: TRBJ1-2; cdr3_aa: CSATDTKGAWGYTF; cdr3_nt: TGCAGTGCCACTGACACTAAGGGGGCATGGGGCTACACCTTC
v_call: TRBV15; clone_size: once; d_call: -; j_call: TRBJ1-6; cdr3_aa: CATSRETTSRTNSPLHF; cdr3_nt: TGTGCCACCAGCAGAGAAACAACCTCTAGAACTAATTCACCCCTCCACTTT
v_call: TRBV7-7; clone_size: many; d_call: -; j_call: TRBJ2-1; cdr3_aa: CASSSGGSFGYNEQFF; cdr3_nt: TGTGCCAGCAGCTCGGGGGGCTCCTTTGGCTACAATGAGCAGTTCTTC
v_call: TRBV7-9; clone_size: -; d_call: TRBD1; j_call: TRBJ2-5; cdr3_aa: CASSLPKTGFQETQYF; cdr3_nt: TGTGCCAGCAGCTTACCAAAGACAGGGTTCCAAGAGACCCAGTACTTC
v_call: TRBV24-1; clone_size: -; d_call: TRBD1; j_call: TRBJ2-2; cdr3_aa: CATAGQGRAGELFF; cdr3_nt: TGTGCCACCGCCGGACAGGGGAGGGCCGGGGAGCTGTTTTTT
v_call: TRBV5-1; clone_size: many; d_call: TRBD1; j_call: TRBJ2-7; cdr3_aa: CASSFGTGDLEQYF; cdr3_nt: TGCGCCAGCAGCTTCGGGACAGGGGATCTCGAGCAGTACTTC
v_call: TRBV20-1; clone_size: -; d_call: TRBD2; j_call: TRBJ2-3; cdr3_aa: CSARSRGGPRTDTQYF; cdr3_nt: TGCAGTGCTAGGTCGCGGGGGGGCCCCCGCACAGATACGCAGTATTTT
v_call: TRBV5-1; clone_size: few; d_call: -; j_call: TRBJ2-5; cdr3_aa: CASSSLGTQPRQETQYF; cdr3_nt: TGCGCCAGCAGCTCATTAGGGACCCAACCGAGACAAGAGACCCAGTACTTC
v_call: TRBV20-1; clone_size: -; d_call: -; j_call: TRBJ1-5; cdr3_aa: CSAGPGPNQPQHF; cdr3_nt: TGCAGTGCCGGACCGGGACCCAATCAGCCCCAGCATTTT
v_call: TRBV5-1; clone_size: -; d_call: -; j_call: TRBJ2-5; cdr3_aa: CASSPTGEGETQYF; cdr3_nt: TGCGCCAGCAGCCCAACAGGGGAGGGAGAGACCCAGTACTTC
v_call: TRBV5-1; clone_size: -; d_call: -; j_call: TRBJ2-2; cdr3_aa: CASKGTGELFF; cdr3_nt: TGCGCCAGCAAAGGCACCGGGGAGCTGTTTTTT